This T cell receptor (beta chain) was captured in a study of Ad26.COV2.S vaccination and SARS-CoV-2 variants. Whole-study findings and limits: Post-vaccination breadth of spike-specific CD8+ and CD4+ T cell responses was reportedly substantial.

Measured with immunoSEQ multiplex PCR; TCRdb has only the in-frame clones, and not every one. The profile covers 150,000 to 200,000 clones, with approximately 90% appearing a single time and 5.9% taken by the ten largest. The germline gives CDR1 SGDLS, CDR2 YYNGEE. The CDR3 consists of 14 residues. V shed 4 bases and J shed 2 bases, with 10 bases lying between them. This clone showed up just a few times. Its antigen is as yet unknown. This receptor was taken from a human donor who had recovered from COVID-19. This sample comprised peripheral blood, obtained after recovery from COVID-19. The chain is built from TRBV9 and TRBJ2-1; D gene uncertain. This CDR3 is CASSLGLAYNEQFF. Here the CDR3 DNA reads TGTGCCAGCAGCCTTGGGCTAGCCTACAATGAGCAGTTCTTC.